The 15 T cell receptor beta chains below all came from one sample that was sequenced in a study. TCRdb fed the RT-PCR reads into MiXCR, producing one record per CDR3 protein. The top ten clones hold just over 3.5% of a sample with about 700,000 distinct CDR3 sequences, 11% to 15% of them seen once. Specimen: memory CD4+ T cells from blood. These receptors originate from a female donor in good health, serving as a healthy control.

This clonotype was observed a few times. The rearrangement joins TRBV9 to TRBJ2-5; TRBD1 agrees at 7 bases. CDR1 and CDR2 from the germline V gene are SGDLS and YYNGEE. V gave up 1 base and J gave up 5 bases; unmatched junction bases: 14. The CDR3 length is 17 residues. DNA of the CDR3: TGTGCCAGCAGCGTACGGGACAGCCACAGAGGAACGGAGACCCAGTACTTC. Translating gives CASSVRDSHRGTETQYF.

The V and J genes are TRBV12-3 or TRBV12-4 and TRBJ2-7; 7 bases map to TRBD2. The CDR3 sequence is 14 residues long. The junction had 4 bases not matched to a gene; V was cut back by 5 bases and J by 0 bases. The CDR3 bases are TGTGCCAGCAGTATCCTAGCGGCCTCCTACGAGCAGTACTTC. The encoded protein is CASSILAASYEQYF.

The chain links TRBV7-3 to TRBJ1-2; TRBD1 might be the D (5 bases). The CDR3 covers 14 residues. Germline CDR1 and CDR2: SGHTA and FQGTGA. V shed 4 bases and J shed 0 bases, with 9 bases lying between them. CDR3 protein: CASSSDRTNYGYTF. For the CDR3, the DNA is TGTGCCAGCAGCTCCGACAGAACTAACTATGGCTACACCTTC.

Many counts were recorded for this clonotype. The chain joins TRBV6-5 to TRBJ1-2; 9 nucleotides align to TRBD1. The CDR3 has 14 amino acids. The V and J ends lost 5 bases and 5 bases, in that order; junction bases with no gene match: 6. Looked up from germline, CDR1 is MNHEY and CDR2 is SVGAGI. The CDR3 bases are TGTGCCAGCAGTCACCCGGACAGGGGTTATGGCTACACCTTC. This translates into CASSHPDRGYGYTF.

The chain combines TRBV29-1 with TRBJ2-5; D is possibly TRBD2 (7 bases). The CDR3 spans 14 residues. Looked up from germline, CDR1 is SQVTM and CDR2 is ANQGSEA. Trimming removed 6 bases from V and 5 bases from J, with 19 bases in between. CDR3 residues: CSVDSSGGDETQYF. In DNA, the CDR3 is TGCAGCGTCGATTCGTCGGGGGGCGACGAGACCCAGTACTTC.

This clonotype was counted a few times. The chain couples TRBV20-1 to TRBJ1-4, with a weak D call TRBD1 (5 bases). V shed 6 bases and J shed 9 bases, with 14 bases lying between them. The length of the CDR3 is 12 residues. Germline CDR1 is DFQATT and CDR2 is SNEGSKA (reference sequence). The CDR3 sequence is CSARDPPKKLFF. Written as DNA, the CDR3 is TGCAGTGCGAGGGACCCCCCCAAAAAACTGTTTTTT.

This chain uses TRBV7-2 with TRBJ2-3, with 12 bases fitting TRBD2. Trimming cost V 4 bases and J 0 bases; bases outside gene matches: 11. Germline loops: CDR1 SGHTA, CDR2 FQGNSA. CDR3 size: 19 residues. This CDR3 reads CASSSRGASGGASTDTQYF. CDR3 DNA sequence: TGTGCCAGCAGCTCGAGGGGCGCTAGCGGGGGGGCGAGCACAGATACGCAGTATTTT.

Only a few counts were recorded for this clonotype. The genes are TRBV20-1 and TRBJ2-1; D is ambiguous. The CDR3 runs to 13 residues. Germline V gives CDR1 DFQATT, CDR2 SNEGSKA (reference sequence). Trimming stripped 5 bases from V and 7 bases from J, with 15 bases between. CDR3 protein: CSAPVPGGNEQFF. CDR3 nucleotides: TGCAGTGCTCCCGTCCCTGGTGGGAATGAGCAGTTCTTC.

The chain carries TRBV30 and TRBJ1-5, with unresolved D. Trimming cost V 2 bases and J 4 bases, with 6 bases left between them. Germline V gene lookup returns CDR1 GTSNPN and CDR2 SVGIG (reference sequence). The CDR3 is made up of 12 amino acids. The CDR3 reads CAWSPPNQPQHF. The CDR3 nucleotides read TGTGCCTGGAGTCCACCTAATCAGCCCCAGCATTTT.

This chain links TRBV7-9 with TRBJ1-1; D remains ambiguous. V shed 5 bases and J shed 1 base, with 14 bases lying between them. The V gene's germline CDR1 is SEHNR and CDR2 FQNEAQ (reference sequence). This CDR3 comprises 15 residues. CDR3 nucleotides: TGTGCCAGCAGCACCGATGTGACCGGGAACACTGAAGCTTTCTTT. Its protein product is CASSTDVTGNTEAFF.

The CDR3 coding sequence is TGTGCCAGCAGGGGCTTCTCCCGTGGGACCTACGAGCAGTACTTC. This codes for CASRGFSRGTYEQYF. This chain links TRBV28 with TRBJ2-7; the D is unclear. The CDR3 has 15 residues. Looked up from germline, CDR1 is MDHEN and CDR2 is SYDVKM. V lost 6 bases, J lost 2 bases, and 17 bases lay in between.

In its sample, this clonotype was seen many times. CDR3 nucleotide sequence: TGCAGTGCTAGCCGACCGGGACTAGCGGGATACGAGCAGTACTTC. Translated, it gives CSASRPGLAGYEQYF. The chain links TRBV20-1 to TRBJ2-7; 13 positions agree with TRBD2. CDR3 length: 15 residues. V lost 3 bases and J lost 4; bases outside the gene matches: 6. In germline, CDR1 is DFQATT, CDR2 SNEGSKA (reference sequence).

This clonotype has at least ten counts. Here the CDR3 reads CAWRPTGTRLGEQYF. The DNA of the CDR3 is TGTGCCTGGAGGCCTACCGGGACTAGGTTGGGGGAGCAGTACTTC. The V call is TRBV30, the J call TRBJ2-7; TRBD2 matches at 8 bases. Looked up from germline, CDR1 is GTSNPN and CDR2 is SVGIG (reference sequence). J was trimmed by 7 bases and V by 3 bases; bases with no gene match: 14. CDR3 length equals 15 residues.

The rearrangement links TRBV4-3 to TRBJ1-2; 7 bases match TRBD1. Germline-derived CDR1 and CDR2 are LGHNA and YSLEER. The CDR3 is made up of 15 amino acids. V shed 3 bases, J shed 0 bases, and the junction held 4 bases outside the gene matches. CDR3 amino acids: CASSQKDRANYGYTF. The CDR3 DNA reads as TGCGCCAGCAGCCAGAAAGACAGGGCTAACTATGGCTACACCTTC.

The chain has TRBV12-3 or TRBV12-4 and TRBJ1-2; weak D call: TRBD1 (5 bases). Trimming shortened V by 8 bases and J by 4 bases, and 14 bases separated the two germline ends. The length of the CDR3 is 13 residues. The CDR3 bases are TGTGCCAGCCGTCCCCCCGGGGGCTATGGCTACACCTTC. Translated: CASRPPGGYGYTF.